Shown below are 16 T cell receptor beta chains from a single sample sequenced in a study of blood T cell repertoires in COVID-19. Repertoires were generated with immunoSEQ multiplex PCR, while TCRdb's copy carries only in-frame clones and drops some. The sample has 200,000 to 300,000 clones; 75% to 90% are singletons. Sequenced input: peripheral blood. All receptors come from a man aged 30-40 years with active or convalescent COVID-19.

CDR3 sequence: CASSPRDTVYGYTF. As DNA, the CDR3 is TGTGCCAGCAGCCCACGGGACACTGTCTATGGCTACACCTTC. This chain connects TRBV7-9 to TRBJ1-2; maybe TRBD1 (6 bases). Trimming took 5 bases from V and 4 from J, leaving 14 bases between them. CDR1 SEHNR and CDR2 FQNEAQ come from the germline V gene (reference sequence). The CDR3 is made up of 14 amino acids. Using reference TRBV7-9 and TRBJ1-2 for the parts outside the CDR3, the full variable domain is DTGVSQNPRHKITKRGQNVTFRCDPISEHNRLYWYRQTLGQGPEFLTYFQNEAQLEKSRLLSDRFSAERPKGSFSTLEIQRTEQGDSAMYLCASSPRDTVYGYTFGSGTRLTVV.

The chain joins TRBV9 to TRBJ1-6; D possibly corresponds to TRBD1 (5 bases). The germline gives CDR1 SGDLS, CDR2 YYNGEE. Trimming took off 4 bases at V and 2 bases at J, with 10 bases between the two ends. CDR3 length equals 15 residues. The CDR3 nucleotides read TGTGCCAGCAGCTTCGACAGCACCTATAATTCACCCCTCCACTTT. As protein: CASSFDSTYNSPLHF. The full variable domain, rest sourced from reference TRBV9 and TRBJ1-6, is DSGVTQTPKHLITATGQRVTLRCSPRSGDLSVYWYQQSLDQGLQFLIQYYNGEERAKGNILERFSAQQFPDLHSELNLSSLELGDSALYFCASSFDSTYNSPLHFGNGTRLTVT.

The rearrangement uses TRBV18 and TRBJ1-2; possible D gene TRBD1, 5 bases. V was shortened by 4 bases and J by 3 bases, with 15 bases between the two germline ends. The CDR3 sequence is 15 residues long. CDR1 is KGHSH, CDR2 LQKENI, per germline. The DNA of the CDR3 is TGTGCCAGCTCACATCAGGGAGGAAGGGACTATGGCTACACCTTC. Amino acids: CASSHQGGRDYGYTF. The full variable domain, completed using reference TRBV18 and TRBJ1-2, is NAGVMQNPRHLVRRRGQEARLRCSPMKGHSHVYWYRQLPEEGLKFMVYLQKENIIDESGMPKERFSAEFPKEGPSILRIQQVVRGDSAAYFCASSHQGGRDYGYTFGSGTRLTVV.

This chain uses TRBV27 with TRBJ2-7; 11 nucleotides line up with TRBD2. J was trimmed by 2 bases and V by 6 bases; bases with no gene match: 3. The CDR3 runs 14 residues. CDR1 is MNHEY, CDR2 SMNVEV, per germline (reference sequence). CDR3 protein: CASRTSGMPYEQYF. The CDR3 nucleotides are TGTGCCAGCAGGACTAGCGGGATGCCCTACGAGCAGTACTTC.

This sequence joins TRBV7-9 and TRBJ2-3, with a possible D match to TRBD1 (6 bases). CDR1 and CDR2 (germline): SEHNR, FQNEAQ (reference sequence). V was cut by 7 bases and J by 4 bases, with 15 bases left in between. This CDR3 is built from 14 residues. CDR3 coding DNA: TGTGCCAGCACCGTGCAGGGGATCCCAGATACGCAGTATTTT. It is translated as CASTVQGIPDTQYF.

The V and J genes are TRBV5-4 and TRBJ2-2, with D possibly TRBD1 on 5 matching bases. Trimming took off 3 bases at V and 3 bases at J, with 12 bases between the two ends. Germline loops: CDR1 SGHNT, CDR2 YYREEE (reference sequence). This CDR3 has 15 residues. CDR3 sequence reads: CASSSGLGDTGELFF. The CDR3 nucleotides are TGTGCCAGCAGCTCAGGGTTGGGTGACACCGGGGAGCTGTTTTTT.

The chain joins TRBV6-5 to TRBJ2-7, with D maybe TRBD2 (5 bases). The germline gives CDR1 MNHEY, CDR2 SVGAGI. This CDR3 spans 13 amino acids. V gave up 6 bases and J gave up 3 bases, with 12 bases separating them. The CDR3 sequence: CASSNSEDYEQYF. CDR3 nucleotides: TGTGCCAGCAGCAATAGCGAGGACTACGAGCAGTACTTC.

The chain employs TRBV14 and TRBJ1-2, with D perhaps TRBD1 (5 bases). With 5 bases removed from V and 6 bases from J, the gap between germline ends came to 13 bases. CDR3 length: 13 amino acids. Germline lookup yields CDR1 SGHDN and CDR2 FVKESK. The CDR3 loop is CASSAGGEHGYTF. In DNA, the CDR3 is TGTGCCAGCAGCGCGGGAGGGGAGCATGGCTACACCTTC.

This clone showed up just once. The chain employs TRBV29-1 and TRBJ2-5; tentatively, D is TRBD2 (5 bases). CDR3 length equals 12 residues. Germline V gives CDR1 SQVTM, CDR2 ANQGSEA. V was pared by 7 bases and J by 0 bases, with 9 bases between. CDR3 coding DNA: TGCAGCGGGACTTGGTACCAAGAGACCCAGTACTTC. Protein: CSGTWYQETQYF.

This chain connects TRBV5-6 to TRBJ2-1, with D possibly being TRBD1 (6 bases). Germline-derived CDR1 and CDR2 are SGHDT and YYEEEE. The CDR3 loop spans 15 amino acids. The V end lost 5 bases, the J end lost 3 bases, and 15 bases lay between the germline ends. CDR3 residues: CASSSGVRVYNEQFF. The CDR3 DNA is TGTGCCAGCAGTTCAGGGGTGAGGGTCTACAATGAGCAGTTCTTC.

The rearrangement joins TRBV3-1 (or the pseudogene TRBV3-2) to TRBJ1-2; 9 nucleotides match TRBD1. The J segment lost 5 bases and the V segment lost 6 bases, leaving 4 bases of the junction unmatched. Germline CDR1 is LGHDT and CDR2 is YNNKEL (reference sequence). CDR3 length equals 13 residues. As DNA, the CDR3 is TGTGCCAGCAGTTTCGACAGGGGGTATGGCTACACCTTC. It encodes CASSFDRGYGYTF.

This chain uses TRBV7-3 with TRBJ2-5, with 9 bases aligning to TRBD1. The CDR3 is 15 residues long. CDR1 SGHTA and CDR2 FQGTGA come from the germline V gene. The ends lost 3 bases at V and 5 bases at J; junction bases unmatched: 7. The chain's CDR3 is CASSFGTGNLETQYF. The CDR3 bases are TGTGCCAGCAGCTTTGGGACAGGGAATCTCGAGACCCAGTACTTC.

This clone appeared a single time. V gene TRBV6-1 combines with J gene TRBJ1-1, with D tentatively TRBD1 (5 bases). CDR1 is MNHNS, CDR2 SASEGT, per germline. This CDR3 comprises 14 residues. The V end was cut by 2 bases, the J end by 1 base, with 8 bases between. This CDR3 is CASSEWGGNTEAFF. The CDR3 region has the DNA TGTGCCAGCAGTGAATGGGGGGGGAACACTGAAGCTTTCTTT.

V usage is TRBV14 and J usage is TRBJ1-1; D unresolved. The ends were cut back, 1 base at V and 1 base at J, with 4 bases in the middle. This CDR3 comprises 13 residues. Germline CDR1 and CDR2: SGHDN and FVKESK. The CDR3 region is CASSQGGNTEAFF. In DNA, the CDR3 is TGTGCCAGCAGCCAAGGCGGGAACACTGAAGCTTTCTTT.

The gene calls are TRBV19 and TRBJ2-7; D gene unclear. V was shortened by 0 bases and J by 2 bases, with 8 bases between the two germline ends. CDR1 LNHDA and CDR2 SQIVND come from the germline V gene (reference sequence). This CDR3 has 14 amino acids. The CDR3 coding sequence is TGTGCCAGTAGTATAGATGTGGAGACCTACGAGCAGTACTTC. Residues: CASSIDVETYEQYF.

V is TRBV5-6 and J is TRBJ2-5, with TRBD1 matching 7 bases. Germline CDR1 and CDR2: SGHDT and YYEEEE. This CDR3 is 14 amino acids long. V shed 3 bases and J 5 bases; nucleotides not matched to a gene: 7. Written as DNA, the CDR3 is TGTGCCAGCAGCTACCTGACAGGGCGGGAGACCCAGTACTTC. Its translation: CASSYLTGRETQYF. Complete variable domain (other parts from reference TRBV5-6 and TRBJ2-5): DAGVTQSPTHLIKTRGQQVTLRCSPKSGHDTVSWYQQALGQGPQFIFQYYEEEERQRGNFPDRFSGHQFPNYSSELNVNALLLGDSALYLCASSYLTGRETQYFGPGTRLLVL.